Below, one T cell receptor (beta chain) is given with its context. The sample originates from a study of identifying expanded T cells in peripheral blood. Collection occurred without any documented infections or immune events in donors. Assay used: immunoSEQ multiplex PCR; TCRdb lists only in-frame clones, some missing. The sample has some 130,000 clones, roughly 90% seen once. V lost 5 bases and J lost 7, with 17 bases in between. CDR3 length: 14 amino acids. In germline, CDR1 is LNHDA, CDR2 SQIVND (reference sequence). The chain links TRBV19 to TRBJ1-2; maybe TRBD1 (6 bases). The receptor's source is a person aged 18-70 years in good health. Specimen: blood. CDR3 sequence: CASSLGGTSAGYTF. Here the CDR3 DNA reads TGTGCCAGTAGTCTCGGGGGGACATCAGCTGGCTACACCTTC.